This is a list of T cell receptor beta chains from one sample in a study of regulatory T cells in long-lasting Graves disease. TCRdb reanalysed the multiplex PCR reads using MiXCR and keeps one entry per CDR3 protein. Seen here are about 220,000 distinct CDR3 sequences, less than 20% observed once, and the top ten hold 12%. This same sample was also taken into another study, of T cells in Graves' hyperthyroidism and ophthalmopathy.

The starting material was peripheral blood mononuclear cells (PBMCs), obtained at new diagnosis, from a patient treated with antithyroid drugs. The origin of the receptors is a woman aged 30 to 39 with Graves disease. Both conserved end residues are part of each CDR3. A D gene is named only where the DNA matches it firmly. Clone size is shown for a subset of rows, as once, few, many or a class of expanded clone.

>-|many|TRBV6-1|TRBJ1-6
TGTGCCAGCAGTCGTTTTTGGACAGACTCCTATAATTCACCCCTCCACTTT
CASSRFWTDSYNSPLHF
>-|few|TRBV18|TRBJ2-1
TGTGCCAGCTCACCAAGCGACAATGAGCAGTTCTTC
CASSPSDNEQFF
>-|many|TRBV28|TRBJ1-1
TGTGCCAGCAGCCAGGGGCCGGGGGGGACTGAAGCTTTCTTT
CASSQGPGGTEAFF
>-|many|TRBV5-1|TRBJ2-5
TGCGCCAGCAGCCTAGACGGATTGCAATACGCAGAGACCCAGTACTTC
CASSLDGLQYAETQYF
>TRBD1|few|TRBV27|TRBJ2-5
TGTGCCAGCAGTTTCGGCGACAGGGAAGAGACCCAGTACTTC
CASSFGDREETQYF
>TRBD2|-|TRBV12-3/TRBV12-4|TRBJ2-1
TGTGCCAGCAGAAACCTAGCGGGGGGTTTCCATGAGCAGTTCTTC
CASRNLAGGFHEQFF
>-|many|TRBV19|TRBJ2-5
TGTGCCAGTAGTATTAGTACACGGAGGGCCGGGGAGACCCAGTACTTC
CASSISTRRAGETQYF
>-|many|TRBV20-1|TRBJ2-7
TGCAGTGCCCCATTTGCGGGACCAGGGGGCGAGCAGTACTTC
CSAPFAGPGGEQYF
>-|-|TRBV5-6|TRBJ1-5
TGTGCCAGCAGCTCTTATTTTACCCCGGGCCTACCGAAGGGGAATCAGCCCCAGCATTTT
CASSSYFTPGLPKGNQPQHF
>-|many|TRBV11-2|TRBJ2-7
TGTGCCAGCAGCCAGGGACCTGCGACCTACGAGCAGTACTTC
CASSQGPATYEQYF
>-|many|TRBV3-1|TRBJ2-3
TGTGCCAGCAGCCGGGGGGACAGTAGCACAGATACGCAGTATTTT
CASSRGDSSTDTQYF
>TRBD1|many|TRBV7-9|TRBJ1-2
TGTGCCAGCAGCCCGTGGCGGACAGGGCGGAATGGCTACACCTTC
CASSPWRTGRNGYTF
>TRBD2|many|TRBV28|TRBJ2-7
TGTGCCAGCAGTCCCGCCGGGGGGAGGGGCTACGAGCAGTACTTC
CASSPAGGRGYEQYF
>TRBD1|-|TRBV12-3/TRBV12-4|TRBJ2-7
TGTGCCAGCACGCCAGGGGGCTACGAGCAGTACTTC
CASTPGGYEQYF
>TRBD1|many|TRBV5-4|TRBJ1-2
TGTGCCAGCAGCTTGGCAGGACAGGGGGCGAGGTATGGCTACACCTTC
CASSLAGQGARYGYTF
>TRBD1|many|TRBV6-1|TRBJ2-4
TGTGCCAGCAGTGGGGCCGGACAGGGGTTTACCAAAAACATTCAGTACTTC
CASSGAGQGFTKNIQYF
>-|many|TRBV6-5|TRBJ2-7
TGTGCCAGCAGTTACTCATGGGAGTCACACTACGAGCAGTACTTC
CASSYSWESHYEQYF
>TRBD1|many|TRBV6-5|TRBJ2-7
TGTGCCAGCAGTTCCCCGAGACAGGGGCAACACGAGCAGTACTTC
CASSSPRQGQHEQYF
>TRBD1|many|TRBV9|TRBJ2-1
TGTGCCAGCAGCGCCGGTATGGGACAGGGGGAAGGGCAGTTCTTC
CASSAGMGQGEGQFF
>-|many|TRBV19|TRBJ1-2
TGTGCCAGTAGTGATCCGGGAGGCGATGGCTACACCTTC
CASSDPGGDGYTF
>TRBD2|-|TRBV3-1|TRBJ2-7
TGTGCCAGCAGTCAAATTGGACTAGCGGGAGGGCCCCCCTACGAGCAGTACTTC
CASSQIGLAGGPPYEQYF
>-|many|TRBV29-1|TRBJ1-1
TGCAGCGGCCGAGGATTGAACACTGAAGCTTTCTTT
CSGRGLNTEAFF
>-|many|TRBV20-1|TRBJ2-5
TGCAGTGCTAGAGATGTGGCCGGGTCCCAAGAGACCCAGTACTTC
CSARDVAGSQETQYF
>TRBD1|many|TRBV27|TRBJ1-2
TGTGCCAGCAGTCCACACGACAGGGTTGGAGAGTATGGCTACACCTTC
CASSPHDRVGEYGYTF
>TRBD1|many|TRBV7-9|TRBJ1-2
TGTGCCAGCAGCTTAGACCTGACAGGGGGCGATGGCTACACCTTC
CASSLDLTGGDGYTF
>TRBD2|many|TRBV2|TRBJ2-3
TGTGCCAGCAGTGAAGGGTTGCGGGGGGCGGGCACAGATACGCAGTATTTT
CASSEGLRGAGTDTQYF
>TRBD1|many|TRBV6-5|TRBJ1-2
TGTGCCAGCAGTTACACTGGACAGGGGCAACGAGGCTACACCTTC
CASSYTGQGQRGYTF
>-|many|TRBV4-1|TRBJ1-4
TGCGCCAGCAGCCAAGATCAGCACAGGGCAAATATTAATGAAAAACTGTTTTTT
CASSQDQHRANINEKLFF
>-|many|TRBV7-2|TRBJ2-3
TGTGCCAGCAGCTTAGGGGTGGTGGGGGGGCGGAATACGCAGTATTTT
CASSLGVVGGRNTQYF
>TRBD1|many|TRBV14|TRBJ1-4
TGTGCCAGCAGCCAGACAGGGCATTATGAAAAACTGTTTTTT
CASSQTGHYEKLFF
>TRBD1|many|TRBV28|TRBJ1-5
TGTGCCAGCAGGGGACAGGTCGAGGGCAATCAGCCCCAGCATTTT
CASRGQVEGNQPQHF
>-|many|TRBV11-1|TRBJ2-1
TGTGCCAGCAGCTTCGCTAGTGACCGCTACAATGAGCAGTTCTTC
CASSFASDRYNEQFF
>-|many|TRBV2|TRBJ1-5
TGTGCCAGCAGTGAAGCTGTCTGGAATCAGCCCCAGCATTTT
CASSEAVWNQPQHF
>TRBD2|many|TRBV28|TRBJ2-3
TGTGCCAGCAGTTTACTTCCGGGACTAGCGGGGACAATCGGGGATACGCAGTATTTT
CASSLLPGLAGTIGDTQYF
>-|few|TRBV4-2|TRBJ1-2
TGTGCCAGCAGCCAAGAGGGGCCTGGGATCGCAGGGAAGAAGGGAGGCTACACCTTC
CASSQEGPGIAGKKGGYTF
>-|many|TRBV15|TRBJ2-2
TGTGCCACAAACGAGGATGATGACGGCCCGAACACCGGGGAGCTGTTTTTT
CATNEDDDGPNTGELFF
>TRBD1|many|TRBV9|TRBJ2-1
TGTGCCAGCAGCGTAGATGTGGTCAGGGGGCAGGGGAATGAGCAGTTCTTC
CASSVDVVRGQGNEQFF
>-|many|TRBV28|TRBJ1-6
TGTGCCAGCAGCAGGACTGTGCGTTCGCCCCTCCACTTT
CASSRTVRSPLHF
>-|many|TRBV12-3/TRBV12-4|TRBJ1-1
TGTGCCAGCAGTTTAGCAGGGCTGAACACTGAAGCTTTCTTT
CASSLAGLNTEAFF
>TRBD1|many|TRBV2|TRBJ2-7
TGTGCCAGCAGTCTGGACAGGGTCGAGTACTTC
CASSLDRVEYF
>-|many|TRBV20-1|TRBJ2-6
TGCAGTGCTAGAGGAGGTGGGTTAGGAGCAGGGGCCAACGTCCTGACTTTC
CSARGGGLGAGANVLTF
>-|few|TRBV5-1|TRBJ1-1
TGCGCCAGCACCCCTACACCGGGCCTGAACACTGAAGCTTTCTTT
CASTPTPGLNTEAFF
>TRBD2|-|TRBV11-2|TRBJ2-3
TGTGCCAGCAGCTTAGACTTAGCGGGGACAGATACGCAGTATTTT
CASSLDLAGTDTQYF
>-|few|TRBV5-1|TRBJ2-7
TGCGCCAGCAGGCCCTGGGCAGGGGACGGGTACGAGCAGTACTTC
CASRPWAGDGYEQYF
>-|many|TRBV20-1|TRBJ1-1
TGCAGTGCTAGAGATCGGAGGACAGAAGCTTTCTTT
CSARDRRTEAFF
>-|-|TRBV28|TRBJ1-1
TGTGCCAGCAGACGGCACTTGATCCAAGGGGTGAACACTGAAGCTTTCTTT
CASRRHLIQGVNTEAFF
>-|many|TRBV29-1|TRBJ2-5
TGCAGCGTTGTTCCGGGCGATGGGACCCAGTACTTC
CSVVPGDGTQYF
>-|few|TRBV6-1|TRBJ2-1
TGTGCCAGCAGGCGGACTACGGACAATGAGCAGTTCTTC
CASRRTTDNEQFF
>-|-|TRBV30|TRBJ2-2
TGTGCCTGGACCAGGGACCGCGGGGAGCTGTTTTTT
CAWTRDRGELFF
>TRBD2|many|TRBV18|TRBJ2-3
TGTGCCAGCTCACCCGCAGCGGGGGGGCCAACAGATACGCAGTATTTT
CASSPAAGGPTDTQYF
>-|-|TRBV27|TRBJ2-7
TGTGCCAGCAGGCGGACAGATCCGCGCGAGCAGTACTTC
CASRRTDPREQYF
>-|many|TRBV5-1|TRBJ2-7
TGCGCCAGCAGCTTGCGCGCAGGGGAATACGAGCAGTACTTC
CASSLRAGEYEQYF
>-|-|TRBV20-1|TRBJ2-7
TGCAGTGCTAGAGTCAGGGGAAGCTCCTACGAGCAGTACTTC
CSARVRGSSYEQYF
>TRBD2|many|TRBV2|TRBJ2-4
TGTGCCAGCATAAGCGGGAGGGCGGAAAACATTCAGTACTTC
CASISGRAENIQYF